This record covers a single T cell receptor (beta chain). This record belongs to a study of CD8 T cells in Susac syndrome. Random-hexamer reverse transcription was applied to about 0.45 to 1 ug RNA. Amplification of the TCR beta CDR3 was carried out by immunoSEQ multiplex PCR, which spanned a total of 54 Vbeta and 13 Jbeta segments. One entry per CDR3 protein, called by TCRdb with MiXCR from the immunoSEQ multiplex PCR reads. The table shows about 25,000 distinct CDR3 sequences, with 90% to 95% occurring only once. Trimming pared 0 bases from V and 9 bases from J, leaving 12 bases between. The CDR3 runs 15 residues. Per germline, CDR1 LGHNA and CDR2 YSLEER.

The sequenced sample consisted of CD8+ T cells from PBMCs. The TCR originated in a human donor in good health. The chain has TRBV4-3 and TRBJ1-6; D not certain. CDR3 DNA: TGCGCCAGCAGCCAAGATCGGGTGACAAGTTCACCCCTCCACTTT. Amino acid sequence: CASSQDRVTSSPLHF.